This TCR beta chain is from a study of tissue T cells after allogeneic stem cell transplantation. Turning to this clone: No antigen is known for it. Gene labels here are mouse ones. The same CDR3 can be traced to other DNA sequences in this sample.

Sequenced by immunoSEQ multiplex PCR; TCRdb stores in-frame clones only, minus some. The table lists around 7,300 clones, 50% of them singletons. Time point here: mouse harvest day 7 after allogeneic transplant. The graft held 10^6 splenic CD5+ T cells and 10^7 T-cell-depleted bone marrow cells. General study results and limits: Only a limited share of tissue TCRs appeared in blood or spleen.

Source material: gut tissue. The TCR was taken from a female BALB/c mouse given C57BL/6 T cells with graft-versus-host disease after an allogeneic hematopoietic cell transplant.

The CDR3 sequence is CASSLQGSAETLYF. The CDR3 bases that were read are TGTGCCAGCAGTCTGCAGGGAAGTGCAGAAACGCTGTAT. This chain joins TRBV26 and TRBJ2-3; D may be TRBD1 (5 bases). The CDR3 goes on 1 residue after the read ends, and that part is filled in from the germline J gene. This CDR3 has 14 residues. Germline V lookup: CDR1 KGHPV, CDR2 FQNQEV (reference sequence). Trimming pared 2 bases from V and 0 bases from J, leaving 6 bases between.